These 25 T cell receptor beta chains originate from one sample sequenced in a study of early T cells in non-severe SARS-CoV-2 infection. TCRdb recomputed calls from the 5' RACE reads with MiXCR, one row per CDR3 protein. The sample holds around 47,000 distinct CDR3 sequences, roughly 11% seen once. Sequencing used whole blood. Source of these receptors: an adult who was a healthcare worker with PCR-confirmed SARS-CoV-2 infection or an uninfected control (not recorded which).

This clonotype has just a few counts. The chain combines TRBV12-3 or TRBV12-4 with TRBJ2-7; D unclear. The CDR3 has 14 amino acids. V lost 0 bases and J lost 1, with 7 bases in between. As DNA, the CDR3 is TGTGCCAGCAGTTTAGCCGGACCGTCCTACGAGCAGTACTTC. Translated, it gives CASSLAGPSYEQYF.

This clonotype turned up a few times. The chain is built from TRBV5-1 and TRBJ1-1; D may be TRBD1 (5 bases). CDR1 and CDR2 (germline): SGHRS, YFSETQ. The CDR3 runs 17 residues. V was clipped by 2 bases and J by 2 bases, with 19 bases between them. CDR3 sequence reads: CASSFALSRQTNTEAFF. CDR3 DNA sequence: TGCGCCAGCAGCTTCGCCCTGTCCCGACAGACAAACACTGAAGCTTTCTTT.

Many counts were recorded for this clonotype. V gene TRBV5-1 combines with J gene TRBJ1-5; D is perhaps TRBD1 (6 bases). The V gene lost 4 bases and the J gene lost 5 bases, with 16 bases spanning the gap. Germline loops: CDR1 SGHRS, CDR2 YFSETQ. The CDR3 is 15 amino acids. The CDR3 DNA sequence: TGCGCCAGCAGCCCTGGGACACTTGCGCATCAGCCCCAGCATTTT. It is translated as CASSPGTLAHQPQHF. Based on the CDR3 plus reference TRBV5-1 and TRBJ1-5, the full variable domain is KAGVTQTPRYLIKTRGQQVTLSCSPISGHRSVSWYQQTPGQGLQFLFEYFSETQRNKGNFPGRFSGRQFSNSRSEMNVSTLELGDSALYLCASSPGTLAHQPQHFGDGTRLSIL.

This clonotype has at least ten counts. The V call is TRBV10-1, the J call TRBJ1-4; D may be TRBD1 (6 bases). V was cut by 7 bases and J by 8 bases, with 14 bases left in between. This CDR3 region has 13 residues. Per germline, CDR1 WNHNN and CDR2 SYGVQD (reference sequence). The CDR3 sequence: CASTSGAGEKLFF. The DNA of the CDR3 is TGCGCCAGCACCTCGGGGGCCGGGGAAAAACTGTTTTTT.

For the CDR3, the DNA is TGTGCCAGCAGCTTAGTTGGGGGTTGGAACACTGAAGCTTTCTTT. Encoded protein: CASSLVGGWNTEAFF. This chain joins TRBV7-9 and TRBJ1-1; D perhaps matches TRBD1 (5 bases). There are 15 residues in the CDR3. Germline loops: CDR1 SEHNR, CDR2 FQNEAQ (reference sequence). V lost 1 base, J lost 1 base, and 10 bases lay in between.

This clonotype showed up many times. The chain uses TRBV2 and TRBJ2-7; D uncertain. The CDR3 runs 13 residues. CDR1 and CDR2 (germline): SNHLY, FYNNEI. The ends were cut back, 5 bases at V and 5 bases at J, with 13 bases in the middle. CDR3 bases: TGTGCCAGCAGTTTCTTAAACTCAGACGAGCAGTACTTC. Amino acid sequence: CASSFLNSDEQYF.

Only one count was recorded for this clonotype. A much more abundant neighbour one base away suggests this may be a read error. J is TRBJ1-5 and V is TRBV6-2 or TRBV6-3, with a weak D call TRBD1 (5 bases). Germline V gene data show CDR1 as MNHEY and CDR2 as SVGEGT. CDR3 length equals 14 residues. The CDR3 sequence: CAGSWDRRNQPQHF. The CDR3 bases are TGTGCCGGCAGCTGGGACCGCCGAAATCAGCCCCAGCATTTT.

This chain links TRBV7-2 with TRBJ2-5, with 9 positions matching TRBD2. Germline V gene sequence: CDR1 SGHTA, CDR2 FQGNSA. The CDR3 loop spans 15 amino acids. Trimming took 4 bases from V and 2 from J; bases not matched to a gene: 5. The CDR3 spells CASSSGLASQETQYF. The CDR3, as DNA: TGTGCCAGCAGCTCTGGACTAGCGTCTCAAGAGACCCAGTACTTC.

A few counts support this clonotype. CDR3 in DNA: TGTGCCAGCAGTCGAACGACAGTGAATGAAAAACTGTTTTTT. Amino acids: CASSRTTVNEKLFF. The V call is TRBV7-8, the J call TRBJ1-4; a weak D match, TRBD1 (5 bases). CDR1 SGHVS and CDR2 FQNEAQ come from the germline V gene. The length of the CDR3 is 14 residues. The V end lost 6 bases, the J end lost 5 bases, and 13 bases lay between the germline ends.

This clonotype showed up just once. This clone may be a read error of a much larger clone one base away. The V and J genes are TRBV12-3 or TRBV12-4 and TRBJ2-7; possible D gene TRBD2, 7 bases. The CDR3 length is 15 residues. Between the trimmed V and J ends, which lost 3 bases and 4 bases, there was a span of 16 bases. Here the CDR3 DNA reads TGTGCCAGCAGTTTGGCCGCGGGGGCTCCTTACGAGCAGTACTTC. It yields the protein CASSLAAGAPYEQYF.

A remark on this clonotype: Just one base apart from a much larger clone, this may be a read error. V usage is TRBV20-1 and J usage is TRBJ2-1; the match to TRBD1 covers 8 bases. The germline V gene encodes CDR1 DFQATT and CDR2 SNEGSKA (reference sequence). The CDR3 extends over 11 amino acids. CDR3 amino acids: CSAEATGEQLF. The CDR3 nucleotides read TGCAGTGCTGAAGCGACAGGGGAGCAGCTCTTC.

This clonotype appeared many times. The chain is built from TRBV5-1 and TRBJ2-1, with 9 bases matching TRBD1. CDR3 size: 15 residues. The germline gives CDR1 SGHRS, CDR2 YFSETQ. With 4 bases clipped from V and 3 bases from J, the junction kept 5 bases outside the gene matches. The CDR3: CASSVAGQGYNEQFF. The DNA of the CDR3 is TGCGCCAGCAGCGTGGCGGGACAGGGCTACAATGAGCAGTTCTTC.

Many counts were recorded for this clonotype. The chain combines TRBV27 with TRBJ2-6; 7 bases agree with TRBD1. This CDR3 spans 12 amino acids. The trim removed 10 bases at V and 7 bases at J, leaving 4 bases unmatched. Germline CDR1 MNHEY, CDR2 SMNVEV (reference sequence). Here the CDR3 reads CATRQGANVLTF. DNA of the CDR3: TGTGCCACCCGACAGGGCGCCAACGTCCTGACTTTC.

This clonotype appeared many times. The chain carries TRBV2 and TRBJ2-5; D gene unclear. Germline values: CDR1 SNHLY, CDR2 FYNNEI. V was cut by 5 bases and J by 2 bases, with 15 bases left in between. CDR3 length: 15 amino acids. For the CDR3, the DNA is TGTGCCAGCAGTCCCGGTCGGACGTCACAAGAGACCCAGTACTTC. Translating gives CASSPGRTSQETQYF.

This clonotype was detected many times. The gene calls are TRBV7-2 and TRBJ1-2; D uncertain. Germline CDR1 and CDR2: SGHTA and FQGNSA. Deletions cut 3 bases from V and 7 bases from J, with 9 bases between. The CDR3 runs to 12 residues. As DNA, the CDR3 is TGTGCCAGCAGCTTGACCACTACTGGCTACACCTTC. It yields the protein CASSLTTTGYTF.

The rearrangement uses TRBV20-1 and TRBJ2-3; D might be TRBD2 (6 bases). Germline loops: CDR1 DFQATT, CDR2 SNEGSKA (reference sequence). V lost 6 bases, J lost 2 bases, and 18 bases lay in between. The CDR3 extends over 15 amino acids. CDR3 protein: CSARDPREVTDTQYF. The DNA for the CDR3 is TGCAGTGCCCGCGACCCCAGGGAGGTCACAGATACGCAGTATTTT.

This clonotype was counted at least ten times. The chain is built from TRBV7-3 and TRBJ2-5; D is undetermined. The ends were cut back, 6 bases at V and 4 bases at J, with 12 bases in the middle. Germline V gene sequence: CDR1 SGHTA, CDR2 FQGTGA. The CDR3 runs to 13 residues. The CDR3: CASSLFRLETQYF. As DNA, the CDR3 is TGTGCCAGCAGTCTTTTCCGGTTAGAGACCCAGTACTTC.

This clonotype has a handful of counts. The chain recombines TRBV20-1 with TRBJ1-5; no definite D call. This CDR3 spans 14 amino acids. Per the germline V gene, CDR1 is DFQATT and CDR2 is SNEGSKA (reference sequence). Trimming pared 5 bases from V and 5 bases from J, leaving 16 bases between. For the CDR3, the DNA is TGCAGTGCTGCTGACATCCTTGGAGATCAGCCCCAGCATTTT. Protein product: CSAADILGDQPQHF.

In this sample, this clonotype is medium-sized. The CDR3 sequence is CASTTGARMNTEAFF. The CDR3 DNA reads TGTGCCAGCACCACCGGTGCCCGCATGAACACTGAAGCTTTCTTT. This chain connects TRBV5-5 to TRBJ1-1; D is unresolved. The CDR3 totals 15 residues. V lost 6 bases to trimming and J lost 0 bases, with 15 bases between them. CDR1 SGHKS and CDR2 YYEKEE come from the germline V gene (reference sequence).

The table lists this clonotype with many counts. The V and J genes are TRBV20-1 and TRBJ2-7; 9 bases line up with TRBD2. V shed 6 bases and J 3 bases; nucleotides not matched to a gene: 15. Germline V gene sequence: CDR1 DFQATT, CDR2 SNEGSKA (reference sequence). This CDR3 contains 16 residues. In DNA, the CDR3 is TGCAGTGCCCGTGATTGGGTTAGCGGGGGACGCTACGAGCAGTACTTC. It specifies CSARDWVSGGRYEQYF.

In its sample, this clonotype was seen a few times. The chain carries TRBV29-1 and TRBJ2-7, with 16 bases lining up with TRBD2. The CDR3 length is 15 residues. The trim removed 5 bases at V and 4 bases at J, leaving 5 bases unmatched. CDR1 and CDR2 from the germline V gene are SQVTM and ANQGSEA. For the CDR3, the DNA is TGCAGCGTTACGGGACTAGCGGGGGGGCCGTACGAGCAGTACTTC. It encodes CSVTGLAGGPYEQYF.

This clonotype was picked up many times. The chain uses TRBV18 and TRBJ1-1, with 8 bases aligning to TRBD1. With V trimmed by 2 bases and J by 5 bases, 16 bases remained unmatched. Germline V gives CDR1 KGHSH, CDR2 LQKENI. The CDR3 consists of 18 residues. The CDR3 loop reads CASSPETGDRRKRTEAFF. Here the CDR3 DNA reads TGTGCCAGCTCACCAGAGACAGGGGACCGGCGTAAAAGAACTGAAGCTTTCTTT.

This clonotype was picked up one time. V is TRBV24-1 and J is TRBJ2-3; no clear D. This CDR3 region has 14 residues. The germline V and J ends were trimmed by 4 bases and 2 bases, with 9 bases remaining between them. Germline CDR1 is KGHDR and CDR2 is SFDVKD. The CDR3 protein is CATSDPFPTDTQYF. The CDR3 nucleotides are TGTGCCACCAGTGACCCCTTTCCCACAGATACGCAGTATTTT.

Ten or more counts support this clonotype. The chain combines TRBV5-6 with TRBJ1-2, with no clear D. This CDR3 region has 16 residues. Trimming left V 0 bases short and J 4 bases short, with 16 bases between. Germline V lookup: CDR1 SGHDT, CDR2 YYEEEE. CDR3 residues: CASSLATYLRTYGYTF. The CDR3 DNA is TGTGCCAGCAGCTTGGCAACTTACCTACGAACCTATGGCTACACCTTC. The full variable domain, in which reference TRBV5-6 and TRBJ1-2 provide the parts outside the CDR3, is DAGVTQSPTHLIKTRGQQVTLRCSPKSGHDTVSWYQQALGQGPQFIFQYYEEEERQRGNFPDRFSGHQFPNYSSELNVNALLLGDSALYLCASSLATYLRTYGYTFGSGTRLTVV.

The rearrangement joins TRBV10-3 to TRBJ1-5; 9 positions match TRBD1. Germline V gene lookup returns CDR1 ENHRY and CDR2 SYGVKD. There are 14 residues in the CDR3. V lost 3 bases, J lost 7 bases, and 4 bases stayed unmatched. The CDR3 coding sequence is TGTGCCATCAGTGAAGGGACAGGGATGCAGCCCCAGCATTTT. Protein: CAISEGTGMQPQHF.